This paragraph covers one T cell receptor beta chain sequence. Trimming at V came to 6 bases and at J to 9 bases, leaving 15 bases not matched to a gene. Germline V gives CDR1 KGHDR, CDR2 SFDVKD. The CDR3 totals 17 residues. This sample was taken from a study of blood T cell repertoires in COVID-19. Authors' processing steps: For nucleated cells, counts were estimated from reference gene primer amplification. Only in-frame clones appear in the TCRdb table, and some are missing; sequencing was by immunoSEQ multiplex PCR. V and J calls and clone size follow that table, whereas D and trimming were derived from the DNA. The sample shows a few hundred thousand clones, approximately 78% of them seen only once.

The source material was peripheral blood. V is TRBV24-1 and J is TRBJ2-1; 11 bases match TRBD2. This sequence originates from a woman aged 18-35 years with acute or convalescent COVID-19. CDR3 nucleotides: TGTGCCACCAGTAAAGGGGGACTAGCGGCTAGCCCTAGTGAGCAGTTCTTC. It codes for CATSKGGLAASPSEQFF.